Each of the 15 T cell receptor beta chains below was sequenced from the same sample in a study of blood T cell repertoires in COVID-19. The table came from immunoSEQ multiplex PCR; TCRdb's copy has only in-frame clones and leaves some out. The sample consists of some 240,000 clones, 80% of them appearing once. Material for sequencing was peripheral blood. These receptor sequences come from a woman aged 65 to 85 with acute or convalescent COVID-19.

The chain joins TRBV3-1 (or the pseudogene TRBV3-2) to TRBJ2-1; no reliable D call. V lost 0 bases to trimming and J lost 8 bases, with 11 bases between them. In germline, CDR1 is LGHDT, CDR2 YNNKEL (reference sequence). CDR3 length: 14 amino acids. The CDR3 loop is CASSQDPGEYEQFF. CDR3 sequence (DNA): TGTGCCAGCAGCCAAGATCCAGGCGAGTATGAGCAGTTCTTC.

CDR3 DNA sequence: TGTGCCAGCAGTTACGGACAGGGGAACGGCTACACCTTC. It specifies CASSYGQGNGYTF. The chain carries TRBV6-5 and TRBJ1-2; 9 positions agree with TRBD1. The trim removed 2 bases at V and 8 bases at J, leaving 3 bases unmatched. CDR3 size: 13 residues. Germline CDR1 MNHEY, CDR2 SVGAGI.

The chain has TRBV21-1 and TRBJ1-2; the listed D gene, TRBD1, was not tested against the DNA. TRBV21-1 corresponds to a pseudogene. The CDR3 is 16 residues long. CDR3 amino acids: CASSKEMVQGLYGYTF. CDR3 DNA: TGTGCCAGCAGCAAAGAGATGGTACAGGGCCTGTATGGCTACACCTTC.

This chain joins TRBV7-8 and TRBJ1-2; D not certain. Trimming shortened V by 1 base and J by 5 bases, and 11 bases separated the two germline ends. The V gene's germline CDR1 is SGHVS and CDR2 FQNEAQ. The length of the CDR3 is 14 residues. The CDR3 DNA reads TGTGCCAGCAGCTTAGACAGACACGTATATGGCTACACCTTC. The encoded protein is CASSLDRHVYGYTF.

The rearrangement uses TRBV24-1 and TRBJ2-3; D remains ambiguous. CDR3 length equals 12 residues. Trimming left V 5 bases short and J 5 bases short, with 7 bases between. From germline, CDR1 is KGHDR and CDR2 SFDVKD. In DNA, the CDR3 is TGTGCCACCAGTGTTCTGTTAGATACGCAGTATTTT. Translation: CATSVLLDTQYF.

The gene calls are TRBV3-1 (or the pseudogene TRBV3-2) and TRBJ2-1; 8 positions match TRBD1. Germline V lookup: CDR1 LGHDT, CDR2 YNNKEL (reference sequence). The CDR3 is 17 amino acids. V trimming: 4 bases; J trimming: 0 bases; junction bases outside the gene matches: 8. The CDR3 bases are TGTGCCAGCAGCCCGACCCGCACAGGGGGCTCCTACAATGAGCAGTTCTTC. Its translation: CASSPTRTGGSYNEQFF.

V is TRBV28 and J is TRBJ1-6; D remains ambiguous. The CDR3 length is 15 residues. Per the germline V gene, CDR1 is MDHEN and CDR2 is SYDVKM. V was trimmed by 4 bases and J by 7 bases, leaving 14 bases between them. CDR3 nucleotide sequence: TGTGCCAGCAGTTCAGCGGGCTCTGAAAATTCACCCCTCCACTTT. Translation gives CASSSAGSENSPLHF.

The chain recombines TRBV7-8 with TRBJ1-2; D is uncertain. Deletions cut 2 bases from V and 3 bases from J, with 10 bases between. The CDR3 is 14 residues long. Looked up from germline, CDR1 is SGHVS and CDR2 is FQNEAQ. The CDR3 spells CASSLSGGDYGYTF. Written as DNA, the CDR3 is TGTGCCAGCAGCTTATCGGGAGGAGACTATGGCTACACCTTC. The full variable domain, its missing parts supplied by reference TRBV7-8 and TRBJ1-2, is GAGVSQSPRYKVAKRGQDVALRCDPISGHVSLFWYQQALGQGPEFLTYFQNEAQLDKSGLPSDRFFAERPEGSVSTLKIQRTQQEDSAVYLCASSLSGGDYGYTFGSGTRLTVV.

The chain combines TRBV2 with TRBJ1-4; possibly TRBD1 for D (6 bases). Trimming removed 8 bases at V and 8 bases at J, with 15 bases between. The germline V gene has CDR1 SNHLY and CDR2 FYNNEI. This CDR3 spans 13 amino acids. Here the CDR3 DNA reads TGTGCCAGCTACCGGGACATTAGAGAAAAACTGTTTTTT. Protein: CASYRDIREKLFF.

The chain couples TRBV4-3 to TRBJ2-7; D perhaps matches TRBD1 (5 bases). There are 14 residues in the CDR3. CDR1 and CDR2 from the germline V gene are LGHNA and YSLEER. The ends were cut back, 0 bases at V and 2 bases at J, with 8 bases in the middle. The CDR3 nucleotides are TGCGCCAGCAGCCAAGACCCAGGGACCTACGAGCAGTACTTC. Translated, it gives CASSQDPGTYEQYF.

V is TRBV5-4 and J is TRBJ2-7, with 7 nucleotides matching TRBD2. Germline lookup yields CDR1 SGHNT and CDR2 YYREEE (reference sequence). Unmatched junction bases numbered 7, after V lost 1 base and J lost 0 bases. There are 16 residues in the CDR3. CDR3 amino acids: CASSLNGGLSSYEQYV. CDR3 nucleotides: TGTGCCAGCAGCTTGAACGGGGGGTTGAGCTCCTACGAGCAGTACGTC.

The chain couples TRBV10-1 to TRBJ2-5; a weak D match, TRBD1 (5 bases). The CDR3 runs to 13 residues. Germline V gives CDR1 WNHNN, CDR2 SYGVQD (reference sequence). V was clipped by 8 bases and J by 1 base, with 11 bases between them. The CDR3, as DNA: TGCGCCAGCGCATTAGACAGCCAAGAGACCCAGTACTTC. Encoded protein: CASALDSQETQYF.

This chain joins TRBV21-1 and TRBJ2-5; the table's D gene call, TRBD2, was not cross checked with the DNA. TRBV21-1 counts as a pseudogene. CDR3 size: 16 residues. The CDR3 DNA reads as TGTGCCAGCAGCAAAGACGCGGGACTAGCGGAAGAGACCCAGTACTTC. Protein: CASSKDAGLAEETQYF.

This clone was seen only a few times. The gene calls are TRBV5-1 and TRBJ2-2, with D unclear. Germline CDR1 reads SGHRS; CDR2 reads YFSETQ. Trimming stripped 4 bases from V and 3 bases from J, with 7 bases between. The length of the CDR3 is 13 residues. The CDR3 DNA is TGCGCCAGCAGCACAGATTACACCGGGGAGCTGTTTTTT. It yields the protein CASSTDYTGELFF.

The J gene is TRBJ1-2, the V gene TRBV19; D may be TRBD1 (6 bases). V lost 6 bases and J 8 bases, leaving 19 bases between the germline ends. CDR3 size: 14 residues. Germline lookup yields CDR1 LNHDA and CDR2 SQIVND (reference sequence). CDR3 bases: TGTGCCAGTAGAAGAATTGAGGACAGCGTAGGCTACACCTTC. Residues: CASRRIEDSVGYTF.